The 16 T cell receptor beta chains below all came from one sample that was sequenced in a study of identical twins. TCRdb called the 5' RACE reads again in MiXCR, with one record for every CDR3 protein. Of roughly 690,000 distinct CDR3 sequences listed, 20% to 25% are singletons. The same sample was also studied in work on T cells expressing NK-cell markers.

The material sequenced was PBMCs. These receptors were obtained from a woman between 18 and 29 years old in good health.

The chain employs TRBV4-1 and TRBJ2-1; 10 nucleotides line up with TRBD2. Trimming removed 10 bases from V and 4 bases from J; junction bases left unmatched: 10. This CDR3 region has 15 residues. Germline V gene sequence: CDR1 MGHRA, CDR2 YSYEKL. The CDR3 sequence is CATSYGLAEYNEQFF. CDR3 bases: TGCGCCACTTCATATGGACTAGCGGAGTACAATGAGCAGTTCTTC.

The CDR3 reads CASSYGFTGELFF. The CDR3 DNA reads TGTGCCAGCAGTTACGGATTCACCGGGGAGCTGTTTTTT. The rearrangement uses TRBV6-2 or TRBV6-3 and TRBJ2-2; no clear D. This CDR3 is 13 amino acids long. Deletions cut 2 bases from V and 4 bases from J, with 5 bases between. Germline loops: CDR1 MNHEY, CDR2 SVGEGT.

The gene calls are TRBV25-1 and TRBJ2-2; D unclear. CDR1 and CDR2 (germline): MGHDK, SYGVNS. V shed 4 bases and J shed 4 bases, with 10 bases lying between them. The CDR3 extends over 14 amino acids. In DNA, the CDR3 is TGTGCCAGCAGTGTCCTAGAGCCCACCGGGGAGCTGTTTTTT. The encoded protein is CASSVLEPTGELFF.

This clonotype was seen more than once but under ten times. The CDR3, as DNA: TGCAGTGCTAGTGAAGGGGCGGCCAAAAACATTCAGTACTTC. Protein sequence: CSASEGAAKNIQYF. This chain links TRBV20-1 with TRBJ2-4; tentatively, D is TRBD1 (5 bases). Trimming shortened V by 3 bases and J by 1 base, and 10 bases separated the two germline ends. The CDR3 has 14 amino acids. CDR1 and CDR2 (germline): DFQATT, SNEGSKA (reference sequence).

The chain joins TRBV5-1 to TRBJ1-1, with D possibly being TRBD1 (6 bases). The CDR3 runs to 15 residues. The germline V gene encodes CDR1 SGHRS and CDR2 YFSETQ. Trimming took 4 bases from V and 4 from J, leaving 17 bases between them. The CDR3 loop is CASSLEYRETTEAFF. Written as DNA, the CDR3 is TGCGCCAGCAGCCTGGAATACAGGGAGACCACTGAAGCTTTCTTT.

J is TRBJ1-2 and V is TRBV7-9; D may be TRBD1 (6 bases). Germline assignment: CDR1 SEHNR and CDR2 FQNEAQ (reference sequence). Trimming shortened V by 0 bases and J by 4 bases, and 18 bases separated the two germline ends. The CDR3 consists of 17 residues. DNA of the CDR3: TGTGCCAGCAGCTTAGCACGTAACAGGGATGGGCTCTATGGCTACACCTTC. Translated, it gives CASSLARNRDGLYGYTF.

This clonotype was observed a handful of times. CDR3 DNA sequence: TGCAGTGCTAGGAATTCGGGTTACAATGAGCAGTTCTTC. Translated, it gives CSARNSGYNEQFF. J is TRBJ2-1 and V is TRBV20-1; D uncertain. With 3 bases removed from V and 4 bases from J, the gap between germline ends came to 10 bases. This CDR3 is 13 amino acids long. The germline gives CDR1 DFQATT, CDR2 SNEGSKA (reference sequence).

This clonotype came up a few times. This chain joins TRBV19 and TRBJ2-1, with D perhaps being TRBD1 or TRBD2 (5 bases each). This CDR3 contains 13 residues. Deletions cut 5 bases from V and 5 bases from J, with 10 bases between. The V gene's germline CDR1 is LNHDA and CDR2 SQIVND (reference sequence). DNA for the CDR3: TGTGCCAGTAGTGTCGGGACGAACAATGAGCAGTTCTTC. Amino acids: CASSVGTNNEQFF.

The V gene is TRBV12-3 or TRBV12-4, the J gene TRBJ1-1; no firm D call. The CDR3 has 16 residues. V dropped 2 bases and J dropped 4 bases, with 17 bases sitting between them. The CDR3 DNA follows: TGTGCCAGCAGTTTATTTCGGTATTTCGTCGGCACTGAAGCTTTCTTT. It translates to CASSLFRYFVGTEAFF.

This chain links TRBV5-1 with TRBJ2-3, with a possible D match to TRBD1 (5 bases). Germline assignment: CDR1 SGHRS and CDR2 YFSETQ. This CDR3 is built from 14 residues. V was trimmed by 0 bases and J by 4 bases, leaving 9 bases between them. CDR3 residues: CASSLEGPSDTQYF. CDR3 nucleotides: TGCGCCAGCAGCTTGGAGGGGCCCTCAGATACGCAGTATTTT.

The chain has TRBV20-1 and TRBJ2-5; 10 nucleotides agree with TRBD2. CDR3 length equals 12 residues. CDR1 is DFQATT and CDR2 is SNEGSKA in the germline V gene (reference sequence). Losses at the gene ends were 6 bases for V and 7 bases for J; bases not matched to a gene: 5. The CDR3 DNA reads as TGCAGTGCAAAGCGGGAGGGGAGGACCCAGTACTTC. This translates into CSAKREGRTQYF.

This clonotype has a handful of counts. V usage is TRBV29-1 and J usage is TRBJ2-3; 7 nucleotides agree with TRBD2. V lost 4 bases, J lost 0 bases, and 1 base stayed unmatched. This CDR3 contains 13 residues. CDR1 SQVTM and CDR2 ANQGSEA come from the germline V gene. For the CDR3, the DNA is TGCAGCGTTGGAGCGGGAAGCACAGATACGCAGTATTTT. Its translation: CSVGAGSTDTQYF.

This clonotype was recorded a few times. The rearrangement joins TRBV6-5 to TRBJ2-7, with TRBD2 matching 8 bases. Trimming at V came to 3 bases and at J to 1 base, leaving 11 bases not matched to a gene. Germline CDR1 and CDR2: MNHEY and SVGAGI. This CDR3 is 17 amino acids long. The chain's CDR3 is CASSYHAGTSSSYEQYF. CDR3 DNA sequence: TGTGCCAGCAGTTATCACGCCGGGACTAGTTCATCCTACGAGCAGTACTTC.

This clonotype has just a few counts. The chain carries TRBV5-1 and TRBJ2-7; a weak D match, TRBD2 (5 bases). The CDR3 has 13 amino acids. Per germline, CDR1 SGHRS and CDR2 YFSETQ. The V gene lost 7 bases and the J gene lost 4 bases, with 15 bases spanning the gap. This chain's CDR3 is CASSEGRGYEQYF. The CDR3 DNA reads TGCGCCAGCTCGGAAGGGAGAGGTTACGAGCAGTACTTC.

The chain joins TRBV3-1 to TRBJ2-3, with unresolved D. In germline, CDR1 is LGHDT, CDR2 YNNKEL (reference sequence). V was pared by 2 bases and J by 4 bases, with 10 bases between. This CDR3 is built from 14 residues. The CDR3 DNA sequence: TGTGCCAGCAGCCAACCCCACGATTCAGATACGCAGTATTTT. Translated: CASSQPHDSDTQYF.

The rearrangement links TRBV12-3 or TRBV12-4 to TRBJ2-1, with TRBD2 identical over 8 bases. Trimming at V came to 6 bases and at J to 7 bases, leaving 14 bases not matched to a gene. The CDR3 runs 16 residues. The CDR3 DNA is TGTGCCAGCAGCCGGACTATTGGCGGGAGGTCGAATGAGCAGTTCTTC. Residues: CASSRTIGGRSNEQFF.